This section outlines one T cell receptor beta chain sequence together with its context. The antigen is undetermined. Germline trimming cut 5 bases from V and 2 bases from J; bases unmatched to any gene: 20. The CDR3 contains 20 residues. The germline V gene has CDR1 MDHEN and CDR2 SYDVKM. These data belong to a study of cytomegalovirus exposure and HLA in healthy donors. General study findings and limits: Rare TCR sequences dominated, though some public TCRs recurred in many donors. In a later analysis, donors in an Asian-associated ancestry cluster reportedly had fewer N-insertions in productive TCRs than the cohort mean.

With 60 Vbeta and 13 Jbeta primers, the PCR was carried out. Profiling relied on immunoSEQ multiplex PCR, and the TCRdb table lists in-frame clones only, not all of them. Of roughly 150,000 clones listed, roughly 82% are singletons. The clonotype originates from a man aged 25 to 40 in good health and CMV-seropositive. The V call is TRBV28, the J call TRBJ2-7, with 11 bases lining up with TRBD2. Sequencing input: PBMCs. In nucleotides, the CDR3 is TGTGCCAGCAGTACCGCTACTAGCGGGAGAACAGAGACCTTTCCCTACGAGCAGTACTTC. Protein product: CASSTATSGRTETFPYEQYF.